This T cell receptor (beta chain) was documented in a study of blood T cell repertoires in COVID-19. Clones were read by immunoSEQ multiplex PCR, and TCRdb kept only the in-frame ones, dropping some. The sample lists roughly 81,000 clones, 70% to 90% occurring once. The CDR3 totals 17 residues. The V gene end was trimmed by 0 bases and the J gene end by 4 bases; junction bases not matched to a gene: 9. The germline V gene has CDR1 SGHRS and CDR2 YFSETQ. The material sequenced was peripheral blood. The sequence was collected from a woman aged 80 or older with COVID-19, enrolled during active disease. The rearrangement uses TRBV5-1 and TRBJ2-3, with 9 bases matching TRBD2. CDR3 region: CASSLVGLAGFADTQYF. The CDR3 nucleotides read TGCGCCAGCAGCTTGGTGGGGCTAGCGGGATTTGCAGATACGCAGTATTTT.